The 17 T cell receptor beta chains listed next were all sequenced from one sample in a study of T cell repertoires in cytomegalovirus infection. TCRdb processed the reads anew with MiXCR; each CDR3 protein has one entry. The sample records 200,000 or so distinct CDR3 sequences, approximately 19% being singletons. Input material: PBMCs. The receptors here all came from a human donor in good health (CMV status not recorded). Some clones in this sample may be carry-over from other donors' samples.

This clonotype was detected ten times or more. V gene TRBV6-5 combines with J gene TRBJ2-3, with TRBD2 matching 7 bases. Trimming cost V 6 bases and J 1 base; bases outside gene matches: 1. The CDR3 totals 13 residues. Germline CDR1 and CDR2: MNHEY and SVGAGI. The CDR3 bases are TGTGCCAGCAGCAGCGGGGGCACAGATACGCAGTATTTT. Residues: CASSSGGTDTQYF.

The gene calls are TRBV12-5 and TRBJ2-2; tentatively, D is TRBD1 (5 bases). The CDR3 has 16 residues. The germline V gene has CDR1 LGHNT and CDR2 FRNRAP. Trimming shortened V by 0 bases and J by 1 base, and 9 bases separated the two germline ends. The CDR3 loop reads CASGLVLRENTGELFF. CDR3 in DNA: TGTGCTAGTGGTTTGGTACTCAGGGAGAACACCGGGGAGCTGTTTTTT. The full variable domain, with the rest looked up from reference TRBV12-5 and TRBJ2-2, is DARVTQTPRHKVTEMGQEVTMRCQPILGHNTVFWYRQTMMQGLELLAYFRNRAPLDDSGMPKDRFSAEMPDATLATLKIQPSEPRDSAVYFCASGLVLRENTGELFFGEGSRLTVL.

This clonotype showed up just a few times. The chain is built from TRBV25-1 and TRBJ1-2, with 12 bases aligning to TRBD1. CDR1 and CDR2 (germline): MGHDK, SYGVNS. CDR3 length: 16 amino acids. V dropped 3 bases and J dropped 4; count of bases not matched to a gene: 6. Written as DNA, the CDR3 is TGTGCCAGCAGTGATCCCGGGACAGGGGGCGCCTATGGCTACACCTTC. Protein: CASSDPGTGGAYGYTF.

This clonotype came up many times. The genes are TRBV7-2 and TRBJ2-7; D may correspond to TRBD1 or TRBD2 (5 bases each). CDR1 and CDR2 from the germline V gene are SGHTA and FQGNSA. The V end lost 6 bases, the J end lost 6 bases, and 18 bases lay between the germline ends. The CDR3 sequence is 14 residues long. The CDR3 is CASSSRDPAAEQYF. CDR3 nucleotides: TGTGCCAGCAGTTCCCGGGACCCCGCCGCCGAGCAGTACTTC.

The J gene is TRBJ2-1, the V gene TRBV12-3 or TRBV12-4; 13 bases match TRBD2. V lost 4 bases, J lost 15 bases, and 12 bases stayed unmatched. This CDR3 comprises 15 residues. The CDR3 nucleotides read TGTGCCAGCAGTTGGACTAGCGGGGGCACAGGGGGTCGGTTCTTC. Protein sequence: CASSWTSGGTGGRFF.

The chain links TRBV7-6 to TRBJ1-3, with D possibly matching TRBD1 (5 bases). The CDR3 loop spans 14 amino acids. Trimming shortened V by 6 bases and J by 7 bases, and 16 bases separated the two germline ends. Germline values: CDR1 SGHVS, CDR2 FNYEAQ. This CDR3 is CASRQDIGGNTIYF. CDR3 sequence (DNA): TGTGCCAGCAGACAGGACATAGGTGGGAACACCATATATTTT.

In its sample, this clonotype was seen many times. The V and J genes are TRBV7-2 and TRBJ2-5, with D possibly being TRBD2 (5 bases). This CDR3 has 14 residues. Germline V gene data show CDR1 as SGHTA and CDR2 as FQGNSA. The ends were cut back, 2 bases at V and 3 bases at J, with 10 bases in the middle. The CDR3 spells CASSLIAAEETQYF. For the CDR3, the DNA is TGTGCCAGCAGCTTAATTGCAGCGGAAGAGACCCAGTACTTC.

This clonotype was seen repeatedly, ten times or more. The V call is TRBV12-3 or TRBV12-4, the J call TRBJ1-2, with TRBD1 matching over 7 bases. The length of the CDR3 is 15 residues. Trimming cost V 6 bases and J 8 bases; bases outside gene matches: 15. The CDR3 is CASSFGDRARLGYTF. The DNA for the CDR3 is TGTGCCAGCAGCTTCGGAGACAGGGCAAGGCTCGGCTACACCTTC.

This clonotype has just a few counts. The V gene is TRBV12-3 or TRBV12-4, the J gene TRBJ2-1; weak D call: TRBD1 (6 bases). Trimming removed 3 bases at V and 6 bases at J, with 9 bases between. CDR3 length: 13 amino acids. DNA for the CDR3: TGTGCCAGCAGTTTGAACAGGGTCAATGAGCAGTTCTTC. This translates into CASSLNRVNEQFF.

This clonotype was found many times. V usage is TRBV6-5 and J usage is TRBJ2-7; the D gene could be TRBD1 or TRBD2 (5 bases each). Germline V CDR1 and CDR2: MNHEY, SVGAGI. Between the trimmed V and J ends, which lost 2 bases and 9 bases, there was a span of 8 bases. CDR3 size: 11 residues. CDR3 sequence: CASSYGGSQYF. The DNA of the CDR3 is TGTGCCAGCAGTTACGGGGGATCGCAGTACTTC.

This rearrangement joins TRBV27 to TRBJ2-1; 9 nucleotides align to TRBD2. The CDR3 has 15 amino acids. J gave up 9 bases and V 4 bases, and 10 bases lay outside the gene matches. CDR1 and CDR2 from the germline V gene are MNHEY and SMNVEV (reference sequence). The CDR3 DNA reads as TGTGCCAGCAGTTCCCTCGCGCGGGGGGGTGGTGAGCAGTTCTTC. Its translation is CASSSLARGGGEQFF.

This clonotype was recorded a few times. V usage is TRBV4-1 and J usage is TRBJ2-2; D gene unclear. The CDR3 runs 13 residues. V lost 4 bases to trimming and J lost 6 bases, with 9 bases between them. Germline CDR1 and CDR2: MGHRA and YSYEKL. The CDR3 region is CASSLASPGELFF. As DNA, the CDR3 is TGCGCCAGCAGCCTTGCCTCCCCCGGGGAGCTGTTTTTT.

The V and J genes are TRBV6-6 and TRBJ2-2; 11 bases are shared with TRBD1. With V trimmed by 2 bases and J by 5 bases, 1 base remained unmatched. The germline CDR1 and CDR2 sequences are MNHNY and SVGAGI (reference sequence). The CDR3 runs 15 residues. CDR3 in DNA: TGTGCCAGCAGTTACCGGGACAGGGGGACCGGGGAGCTGTTTTTT. Its protein product is CASSYRDRGTGELFF.

J is TRBJ2-1 and V is TRBV2; 7 nucleotides align to TRBD2. V trimming: 4 bases; J trimming: 15 bases; junction bases outside the gene matches: 3. The length of the CDR3 is 10 residues. CDR1 is SNHLY and CDR2 is FYNNEI in the germline V gene. In nucleotides, the CDR3 is TGTGCCAGCAGTGTAGGGACTATGTTCTTC. Its protein product is CASSVGTMFF.

This clonotype was recorded a few times. This chain joins TRBV23-1 and TRBJ2-3; 8 bases align to TRBD1. TRBV23-1 is sorted into the ORF group, with uncertain function. CDR3 length: 17 residues. V lost 4 bases to trimming and J lost 1 base; unmatched junction nucleotides: 10. CDR3 in DNA: TGCGCCAGCAGTCCGATTTCCGACAGGGGACGCACAGATACGCAGTATTTT. This gives the protein CASSPISDRGRTDTQYF.

The gene calls are TRBV5-1 and TRBJ1-1, with D maybe TRBD1 (6 bases). V was shortened by 0 bases and J by 1 base, with 10 bases between the two germline ends. Germline V gives CDR1 SGHRS, CDR2 YFSETQ. This CDR3 contains 15 residues. CDR3 loop: CASSLGSTGNTEAFF. CDR3 nucleotide sequence: TGCGCCAGCAGCTTGGGGTCGACAGGGAACACTGAAGCTTTCTTT.

This clonotype was counted a few times. The V call is TRBV6-1, the J call TRBJ2-2; 7 nucleotides agree with TRBD1. The J segment lost 5 bases and the V segment lost 4 bases, leaving 10 bases of the junction unmatched. Germline V lookup: CDR1 MNHNS, CDR2 SASEGT. The CDR3 has 16 amino acids. The CDR3 nucleotides read TGTGCCAGCAGTGCCCTGACAGGGCCGGTAACCGGGGAGCTGTTTTTT. Protein sequence: CASSALTGPVTGELFF.